The 7 T cell receptor beta chains given below trace back to one sample, sequenced in a study of T-cell reconstitution after alpha-beta-depleted transplantation in children. Preparation of the TCRbeta library involved a method that used unique molecular identifiers. TCRdb reprocessed the PCR reads via MiXCR and lists one record per CDR3 protein. The sample shows just under 350,000 distinct CDR3 sequences, 16% of them seen only once. Sample: PBMCs, mostly from graft donor cells, taken 360 days after TCRalphabeta/CD19-depleted stem cell transplant. Receptors originate from a male patient aged 2-15 years who had a stem cell transplant for acute lymphoblastic leukemia, so the T cells may come from the graft donor.

V gene TRBV5-6 combines with J gene TRBJ2-5, with D possibly being TRBD1 or TRBD2 (6 bases each). Trimming took off 4 bases at V and 2 bases at J, with 15 bases between the two ends. CDR3 length equals 15 residues. Germline V gene lookup returns CDR1 SGHDT and CDR2 YYEEEE. CDR3 loop: CASSPGGLGQETQYF. DNA of the CDR3: TGTGCCAGCAGCCCCGGGGGCCTTGGTCAAGAGACCCAGTACTTC. Based on the CDR3 plus reference TRBV5-6 and TRBJ2-5, the full variable domain is DAGVTQSPTHLIKTRGQQVTLRCSPKSGHDTVSWYQQALGQGPQFIFQYYEEEERQRGNFPDRFSGHQFPNYSSELNVNALLLGDSALYLCASSPGGLGQETQYFGPGTRLLVL.

This chain joins TRBV2 and TRBJ2-5; 7 nucleotides line up with TRBD2. Germline V gene data show CDR1 as SNHLY and CDR2 as FYNNEI. This CDR3 comprises 13 residues. V shed 6 bases, J shed 5 bases, and the junction held 6 bases outside the gene matches. The CDR3 spells CASSGAGEETQYF. The CDR3 DNA follows: TGTGCCAGCAGCGGGGCGGGAGAGGAGACCCAGTACTTC.

This clonotype was recorded at least ten times. The rearrangement joins TRBV5-5 to TRBJ1-6; 7 bases align to TRBD1. CDR3 size: 15 residues. V lost 0 bases and J lost 11; bases outside the gene matches: 8. Germline CDR1 and CDR2: SGHKS and YYEKEE (reference sequence). CDR3 coding DNA: TGTGCCAGCAGCTTGGGGGACAGCATAGTCCCACCCCTCCACTTT. Its translation: CASSLGDSIVPPLHF.

There are a few counts of this clonotype. V is TRBV3-1 and J is TRBJ2-7; TRBD2 aligns across 7 bases. V gave up 0 bases and J gave up 0 bases; unmatched junction bases: 11. CDR1 and CDR2 (germline): LGHDT, YNNKEL (reference sequence). The CDR3 contains 18 residues. The CDR3 sequence: CASSQERNSGFYSYEQYF. CDR3 DNA: TGTGCCAGCAGCCAAGAGAGGAATAGCGGGTTTTACTCCTACGAGCAGTACTTC.

The V call is TRBV6-5, the J call TRBJ2-1; TRBD2 aligns across 12 bases. This CDR3 spans 15 amino acids. V dropped 0 bases and J dropped 15; count of bases not matched to a gene: 9. The germline V gene has CDR1 MNHEY and CDR2 SVGAGI. This chain's CDR3 is CASSYSALAGGGRFF. CDR3 coding DNA: TGTGCCAGCAGTTACTCGGCACTAGCGGGGGGAGGGAGGTTCTTC.

This sequence joins TRBV3-1 and TRBJ1-5; weak D call: TRBD1 (5 bases). Germline V lookup: CDR1 LGHDT, CDR2 YNNKEL (reference sequence). This CDR3 contains 16 residues. Deletions cut 1 base from V and 7 bases from J, with 17 bases between. The DNA for the CDR3 is TGTGCCAGCAGCCAAGGGGAGGGGCGCGGGGGGCAGCCCCAGCATTTT. Encoded protein: CASSQGEGRGGQPQHF.

This clonotype has more than one count but fewer than ten. V gene TRBV27 combines with J gene TRBJ1-5; no clear D gene. The V end lost 4 bases, the J end lost 8 bases, and 18 bases lay between the germline ends. The CDR3 has 15 residues. Germline lookup yields CDR1 MNHEY and CDR2 SMNVEV (reference sequence). CDR3 nucleotide sequence: TGTGCCAGCAGTTCCATCGGCCATGGGCGAGAGCCCCAGCATTTT. This encodes CASSSIGHGREPQHF.